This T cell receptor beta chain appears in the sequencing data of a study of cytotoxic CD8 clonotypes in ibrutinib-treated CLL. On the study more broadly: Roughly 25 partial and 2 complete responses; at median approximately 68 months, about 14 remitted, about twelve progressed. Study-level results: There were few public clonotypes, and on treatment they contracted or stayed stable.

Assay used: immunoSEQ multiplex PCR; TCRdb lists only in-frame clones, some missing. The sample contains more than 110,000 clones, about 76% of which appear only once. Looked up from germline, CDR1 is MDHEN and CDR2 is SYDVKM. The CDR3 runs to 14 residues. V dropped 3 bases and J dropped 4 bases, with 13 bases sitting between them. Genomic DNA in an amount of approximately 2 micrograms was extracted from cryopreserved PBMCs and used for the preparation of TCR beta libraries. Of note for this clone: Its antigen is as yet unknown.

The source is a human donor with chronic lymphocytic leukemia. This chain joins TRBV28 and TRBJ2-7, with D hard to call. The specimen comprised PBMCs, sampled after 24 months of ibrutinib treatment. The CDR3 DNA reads TGTGCCAGCAGTTTCATGGGGTATCCATACGAGCAGTACTTC. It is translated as CASSFMGYPYEQYF.